Listed below are T cell receptor beta chains from one sample, sequenced in a study of T cells after yellow fever vaccination. TCRdb re-called the 5' RACE reads through MiXCR, storing one row per CDR3 protein. The sample consists of 300,000 to 400,000 distinct CDR3 sequences, about an eighth of them appearing once. The starting material was CD4+ T cells sorted from PBMCs, obtained 15 days after the yellow fever booster vaccination. Receptors were obtained from a man between 18 and 35 years old who received the YFV17D yellow fever vaccine. Each CDR3 is given with its conserved first and last residue. A D gene is named only where the DNA matches it firmly. Clone size is shown for a subset of rows, as once, few, many or a class of expanded clone.

TRBV5-1	-	-	TRBJ2-5	TGCGCCAGCAGCTTGGGCGAGGAAGGGACCCAGTACTTC	CASSLGEEGTQYF
TRBV12-3/TRBV12-4	-	-	TRBJ1-5	TGTGCCAGCGGTCCAGGACGTCTCAATCAGCCCCAGCATTTT	CASGPGRLNQPQHF
TRBV12-3/TRBV12-4	-	many	TRBJ2-2	TGTGCCAGCAGTTTAATGTGGCCCATCGGGGAGCTGTTTTTT	CASSLMWPIGELFF
TRBV30	TRBD1	-	TRBJ1-1	TGTGCCTGGGGACAGGGATCCGCTGAAGCTTTCTTT	CAWGQGSAEAFF
TRBV6-1	-	few	TRBJ1-1	TGTGCCAGCCTCGTCACTGGGACTGGGGACACTGAAGCTTTCTTT	CASLVTGTGDTEAFF
TRBV10-3	TRBD2	-	TRBJ2-3	TGTGCCATCAAAGGGACTAGCGGGGGGTCAGATACGCAGTATTTT	CAIKGTSGGSDTQYF
TRBV5-1	TRBD2	many	TRBJ2-5	TGCGCCAGCAGTCCCGCGGGGGGCCAAGAGACCCAGTACTTC	CASSPAGGQETQYF
TRBV7-8	-	many	TRBJ2-7	TGTGCCAGCAGCTCCGGGACACTACCCTACGAGCAGTACTTC	CASSSGTLPYEQYF
TRBV5-4	-	few	TRBJ2-3	TGTGCCAGCAGCCTTAAACAGGGATCGGACACAGATACGCAGTATTTT	CASSLKQGSDTDTQYF
TRBV10-3	-	-	TRBJ1-5	TGTGCCATCAGCGAATGGGAGAGTCAGCCCCAGCATTTT	CAISEWESQPQHF
TRBV5-1	TRBD1	many	TRBJ2-2	TGCGCCAGCAGCGTCCGGGACAGGGGGCCGACAACCGGGGAGCTGTTTTTT	CASSVRDRGPTTGELFF
TRBV20-1	-	-	TRBJ1-5	TGCAGTGCTAGCAGAGGACAGACCTATCAGCCCCAGCATTTT	CSASRGQTYQPQHF
TRBV7-2	-	few	TRBJ1-2	TGTGCCAGCAGCTTAGGTCAGGACTCCTATGGCTACACCTTC	CASSLGQDSYGYTF
TRBV20-1	-	few	TRBJ2-6	TGCAGTGCTAGTTTTTACGCCGACTCTGGGGCCAACGTCCTGACTTTC	CSASFYADSGANVLTF
TRBV14	-	-	TRBJ2-7	TGTGCCAGCAGCCAAGTGGGCCCAGGGGGGGACTACGAGCAGTACTTC	CASSQVGPGGDYEQYF
TRBV11-3	-	-	TRBJ2-1	TGTGCCAGCAGCTTACGACTTACCAATGAGCAGTTCTTC	CASSLRLTNEQFF
TRBV29-1	-	-	TRBJ1-2	TGCAGCGTTGGAGGGCAAAAGGCGAGGGGGGGTAACTATGGCTACACCTTC	CSVGGQKARGGNYGYTF
TRBV20-1	TRBD2	-	TRBJ2-2	TGCAGTGCTACCTGGACTAGCGCCGGGGAGCTGTTTTTT	CSATWTSAGELFF
TRBV3-1	TRBD2	many	TRBJ2-1	TGTGCCAGCAGCCAAGGAGGAGCGGGGGGGCAGTTCTTC	CASSQGGAGGQFF
TRBV10-3	-	few	TRBJ1-5	TGTGCCATCAGTGAGTCGCGTGGTGATCAGCCCCAGCATTTT	CAISESRGDQPQHF
TRBV9	TRBD2	-	TRBJ2-1	TGTGCCAGCAATGGAGCGGGGGCGAGCTCCTACAATGAGCAGTTCTTC	CASNGAGASSYNEQFF
TRBV5-1	-	-	TRBJ2-2	TGCGCCAGCAGCACACAGAGAGACGGGGAGCTGTTTTTT	CASSTQRDGELFF
TRBV19	TRBD1	-	TRBJ1-2	TGTGCCAGTAGTTGGGGGACAGCCCGGGACTATGGCTACACCTTC	CASSWGTARDYGYTF
TRBV7-2	TRBD2	-	TRBJ2-3	TGTGCCAGCAGCTCGATTGTGGTAGCGGGGGGGAACACAGATACGCAGTATTTT	CASSSIVVAGGNTDTQYF
TRBV6-1	TRBD1	-	TRBJ1-1	TGTGCCAGCAGCACAAACAGGGGTGGCACTGAAGCTTTCTTT	CASSTNRGGTEAFF
TRBV5-1	-	few	TRBJ2-7	TGCGCCAGCCCGGTTTCCTACGAGCAGTACTTC	CASPVSYEQYF
TRBV7-2	-	few	TRBJ1-3	TGTGCCAGCAGCCAAGGGTGGGGATCTGGAAACACCATATATTTT	CASSQGWGSGNTIYF
TRBV5-1	-	few	TRBJ1-2	TGCGCCAGCCGAACTAACGAGCTCTATGGCTACACCTTC	CASRTNELYGYTF
TRBV7-9	-	few	TRBJ2-2	TGTGCCAGCAGCTTATTCGGGATCACCGGGGAGCTGTTTTTT	CASSLFGITGELFF